Sequencing of this T cell receptor beta chain was carried out in a study of T cell changes during pregnancy in multiple sclerosis. J gave up 3 bases and V 8 bases, and 3 bases lay outside the gene matches. The CDR3 spans 12 residues. Germline CDR1 GTSNPN, CDR2 SVGIG (reference sequence). The protocol was immunoSEQ multiplex PCR, while the TCRdb copy is restricted to in-frame clones and leaves out a portion. The sample lists tens of thousands of clones, approximately 92% occurring once. Here the sequenced sample was peripheral blood, taken in the second trimester of pregnancy. The sequence was obtained from a female donor in good health, enrolled as a control in a pregnancy study. The chain links TRBV30 to TRBJ2-2; TRBD2 matches at 7 bases. The CDR3: CAGGVYTGELFF. The CDR3 DNA reads TGTGCCGGGGGGGTCTACACCGGGGAGCTGTTTTTT.